This entry features one TCR beta chain sequence. The record originates from a study of CD4 and CD8 cells across lung adenocarcinoma regions. MiXCR, applied by TCRdb to the PCR reads, yields one record per CDR3 protein. The repertoire includes 3,000 to 4,000 distinct CDR3 sequences, around 60% of them detected once, and roughly 18% sits in the top ten. Donors had localized lung adenocarcinoma, a non-small cell lung cancer. The source is a male donor with lung adenocarcinoma. The CD4 and CD8 labels of this study may be unreliable. Sequencing input: CD4+ T cells from the margin of a lung tumor.

CDR3 in DNA: TGTGCCAGCAGTGAAGCATCCGGCGGAGGACCCTTTGAGCAGTACTTC. Translated: CASSEASGGGPFEQYF. The chain joins TRBV6-1 to TRBJ2-5; D is possibly TRBD2 (5 bases). CDR1 is MNHNS and CDR2 is SASEGT in the germline V gene. CDR3 length equals 16 residues. V was trimmed by 0 bases and J by 11 bases, leaving 22 bases between them.